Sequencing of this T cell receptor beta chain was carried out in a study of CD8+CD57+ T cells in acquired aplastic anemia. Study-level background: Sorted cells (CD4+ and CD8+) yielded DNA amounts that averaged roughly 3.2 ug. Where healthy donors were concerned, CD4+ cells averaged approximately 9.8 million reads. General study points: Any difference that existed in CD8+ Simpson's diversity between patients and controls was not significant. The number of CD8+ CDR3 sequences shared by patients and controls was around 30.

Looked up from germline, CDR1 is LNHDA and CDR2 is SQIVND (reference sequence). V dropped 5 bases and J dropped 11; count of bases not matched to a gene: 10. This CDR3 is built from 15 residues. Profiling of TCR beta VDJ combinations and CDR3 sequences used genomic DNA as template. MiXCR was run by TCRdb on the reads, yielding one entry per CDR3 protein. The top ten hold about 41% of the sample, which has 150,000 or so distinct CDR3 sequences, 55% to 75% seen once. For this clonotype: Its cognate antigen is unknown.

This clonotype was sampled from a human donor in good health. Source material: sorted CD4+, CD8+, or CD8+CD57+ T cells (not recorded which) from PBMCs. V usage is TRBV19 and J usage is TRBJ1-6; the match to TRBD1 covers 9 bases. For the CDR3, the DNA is TGTGCCAGTAGTCCTTCGGGACAGGGTATGACACCCCTCCACTTT. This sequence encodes CASSPSGQGMTPLHF.